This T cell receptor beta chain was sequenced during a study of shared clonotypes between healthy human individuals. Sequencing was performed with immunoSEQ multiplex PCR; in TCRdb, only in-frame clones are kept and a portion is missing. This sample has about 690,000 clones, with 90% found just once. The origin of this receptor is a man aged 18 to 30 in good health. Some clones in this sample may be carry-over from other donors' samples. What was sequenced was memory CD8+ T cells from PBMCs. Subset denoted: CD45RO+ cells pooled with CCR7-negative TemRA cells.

The CDR3 sequence: CASSAGGRALDTQYF. As DNA, the CDR3 is TGTGCCAGCTCCGCCGGGGGTAGGGCGCTTGATACGCAGTATTTT. The gene calls are TRBV6-5 and TRBJ2-3; perhaps TRBD2 as D (6 bases). Trimming removed 8 bases from V and 6 bases from J, with 21 bases in between. Germline loops: CDR1 MNHEY, CDR2 SVGAGI. This CDR3 spans 15 amino acids.